Detailed here is one T cell receptor beta chain. This entry comes from a study of blood T cell repertoires in COVID-19. Study in general: Specimens from acute and convalescent COVID-19 originated in the United States, Italy and Spain.

Authors' data handling: The authors estimated nucleated cell counts from reference gene primer amplification. Clones were read by immunoSEQ multiplex PCR, and TCRdb kept only the in-frame ones, dropping some. D and trimming come from the DNA, and the V and J calls and clone size come from that table. This table has 90,000 to 120,000 clones, 89% appearing once. Germline CDR1 is LNHNV and CDR2 is YYDKDF (reference sequence). V lost 1 base and J lost 0, with 12 bases in between. This CDR3 comprises 17 residues. V gene TRBV15 combines with J gene TRBJ2-2; D ambiguous. Specimen: peripheral blood. This TCR derives from a man between 35 and 55 years old with active or convalescent COVID-19. CDR3 sequence: CATSRALDATNTGELFF. The DNA for the CDR3 is TGTGCCACCAGCAGAGCTTTAGATGCGACGAACACCGGGGAGCTGTTTTTT.